The 21 T cell receptor beta chains in this list originate from one sample, sequenced in a study of blood T cell repertoires in COVID-19 (dated by TCRdb to 2019 to 2021). Libraries came from the immunoSEQ multiplex PCR assay. Not all clones reach the TCRdb copy of this immuneACCESS table, which keeps in-frame sequences only. Checked studies attribute under half of the gap to unresolved V genes and leave the rest unexplained. In this sample the table shows roughly 500,000 clones, roughly 88% of which occur a single time. The leading ten clones occupy approximately 3.2% of the sample. Sequences were obtained from peripheral blood. The receptor source for this set is a human donor in a cohort sampled during active COVID-19.

This clone appeared once. The rearrangement joins TRBV5-6 to TRBJ2-5; D gene uncertain. The CDR3 loop spans 12 amino acids. The germline V gene encodes CDR1 SGHDT and CDR2 YYEEEE. V was clipped by 2 bases and J by 4 bases, with 6 bases between them. The CDR3 protein is CASSFLRETQYF. The CDR3 nucleotides read TGTGCCAGCAGCTTTTTGCGAGAGACCCAGTACTTC.

The CDR3 DNA reads TGTGCCAGCAGCGCTTATAGCGGGAGTCCTCTCTACGAGCAGTACTTC. Translated, it gives CASSAYSGSPLYEQYF. This chain connects TRBV9 to TRBJ2-7; the match to TRBD2 covers 9 bases. With 3 bases clipped from V and 3 bases from J, the junction kept 10 bases outside the gene matches. The germline gives CDR1 SGDLS, CDR2 YYNGEE. The CDR3 contains 16 residues.

The CDR3, as DNA: TGTGCCAGTGGGAACAGGGTTGGCTATGGCTACACCTTC. Amino acid sequence: CASGNRVGYGYTF. V is TRBV19 and J is TRBJ1-2; D possibly corresponds to TRBD1 (6 bases). V was cut by 8 bases and J by 4 bases, with 14 bases left in between. CDR3 length: 13 residues. Germline-derived CDR1 and CDR2 are LNHDA and SQIVND (reference sequence).

The chain carries TRBV11-3 and TRBJ2-5, with 12 positions matching TRBD2. Germline CDR1 is SGHNT and CDR2 is YENEEA. J was trimmed by 5 bases and V by 1 base; bases with no gene match: 5. CDR3 length equals 16 residues. Here the CDR3 DNA reads TGTGCCAGCAGCTTAGGACTAGCGGGAGATCGGGAGACCCAGTACTTC. It specifies CASSLGLAGDRETQYF.

Comments on this clone: Other DNA sequences in this sample translate to the same CDR3. V is TRBV5-1 and J is TRBJ1-2; 8 nucleotides align to TRBD1. The CDR3 is 14 amino acids. Trimming removed 0 bases from V and 2 bases from J; junction bases left unmatched: 0. Per the germline V gene, CDR1 is SGHRS and CDR2 is YFSETQ. CDR3 DNA: TGCGCCAGCAGCTTGGGGACAGGGAACTATGGCTACACCTTC. Its translation: CASSLGTGNYGYTF.

The CDR3 loop reads CAWSVPGGGAYEQYF. CDR3 nucleotide sequence: TGTGCCTGGAGTGTTCCGGGAGGAGGGGCCTACGAGCAGTACTTC. The J gene is TRBJ2-7, the V gene TRBV30; 7 nucleotides line up with TRBD2. J lost 2 bases, V lost 0 bases, and 7 bases had no gene match. The CDR3 spans 15 residues. Germline V gene data show CDR1 as GTSNPN and CDR2 as SVGIG (reference sequence).

The chain combines TRBV9 with TRBJ2-7; no clear D gene. V dropped 4 bases and J dropped 6 bases, with 20 bases sitting between them. CDR3 length: 15 residues. Germline CDR1 and CDR2: SGDLS and YYNGEE. This CDR3 reads CASSPTHTTPLEQYF. For the CDR3, the DNA is TGTGCCAGCAGCCCCACGCACACCACCCCTCTCGAGCAGTACTTC.

CDR3 loop: CASSLRGLRNTGELFF. DNA of the CDR3: TGTGCCAGCAGCCTCCGAGGACTCAGAAACACCGGGGAGCTGTTTTTT. The chain employs TRBV3-1 (or the pseudogene TRBV3-2) and TRBJ2-2; D perhaps matches TRBD2 (5 bases). Germline CDR1 is LGHDT and CDR2 is YNNKEL (reference sequence). Trimming took off 4 bases at V and 2 bases at J, with 14 bases between the two ends. The CDR3 has 16 amino acids.

A single count supports this clone. V usage is TRBV5-1 and J usage is TRBJ2-7; 7 bases are a match to TRBD1. The CDR3 is 14 residues long. Germline V CDR1 and CDR2: SGHRS, YFSETQ. V dropped 3 bases and J dropped 2; count of bases not matched to a gene: 5. This CDR3 reads CASSWDSPPYEQYF. Written as DNA, the CDR3 is TGCGCCAGCAGCTGGGACAGTCCCCCCTACGAGCAGTACTTC.

This clone was counted once. The chain recombines TRBV6-5 with TRBJ2-3; TRBD1 matches at 9 bases. CDR1 and CDR2 from the germline V gene are MNHEY and SVGAGI. V lost 5 bases to trimming and J lost 5 bases; unmatched junction nucleotides: 5. The CDR3 is 14 amino acids. CDR3 loop: CASSPGQGGDTQYF. The CDR3 region has the DNA TGTGCCAGCAGTCCGGGACAGGGAGGAGATACGCAGTATTTT.

The chain combines TRBV4-1 with TRBJ1-2; D may be TRBD1 (5 bases). Trimming took off 0 bases at V and 3 bases at J, with 8 bases between the two ends. The CDR3 consists of 14 residues. Germline V lookup: CDR1 MGHRA, CDR2 YSYEKL. The CDR3 nucleotides read TGCGCCAGCAGCCAAGAAAGGACATACTATGGCTACACCTTC. It is translated as CASSQERTYYGYTF.

The chain uses TRBV7-3 and TRBJ1-1; the D is unclear. Germline V CDR1 and CDR2: SGHTA, FQGTGA. The germline V and J ends were trimmed by 7 bases and 7 bases, with 10 bases remaining between them. The CDR3 is 11 residues long. The CDR3 is CASTGGFEAFF. The CDR3 DNA sequence: TGTGCCAGCACCGGAGGGTTTGAAGCTTTCTTT.

This chain joins TRBV30 and TRBJ2-5; 7 nucleotides match TRBD2. Per the germline V gene, CDR1 is GTSNPN and CDR2 is SVGIG (reference sequence). V lost 2 bases and J lost 3; bases outside the gene matches: 9. The CDR3 spans 15 residues. The CDR3 sequence: CAWSWGGGREETQYF. CDR3 nucleotides: TGTGCCTGGAGTTGGGGAGGAGGGAGGGAAGAGACCCAGTACTTC. The full variable domain, in which reference TRBV30 and TRBJ2-5 provide the parts outside the CDR3, is SQTIHQWPATLVQPVGSPLSLECTVEGTSNPNLYWYRQAAGRGLQLLFYSVGIGQISSEVPQNLSASRPQDRQFILSSKKLLLSDSGFYLCAWSWGGGREETQYFGPGTRLLVL.

The genes are TRBV9 and TRBJ2-3; possible D gene TRBD1, 5 bases. Germline V gene sequence: CDR1 SGDLS, CDR2 YYNGEE. V was shortened by 4 bases and J by 2 bases, with 14 bases between the two germline ends. This CDR3 is 15 amino acids long. CDR3 residues: CASSSVNGATDTQYF. CDR3 sequence (DNA): TGTGCCAGCAGCTCCGTAAATGGGGCCACAGATACGCAGTATTTT.

The rearrangement joins TRBV30 to TRBJ1-5, with 7 bases matching TRBD1. Germline trimming cut 3 bases from V and 2 bases from J; bases unmatched to any gene: 7. This CDR3 comprises 15 residues. CDR1 and CDR2 from the germline V gene are GTSNPN and SVGIG (reference sequence). The CDR3 loop reads CAWSPRTGGNQPQHF. The CDR3 DNA reads TGTGCCTGGAGCCCGAGGACAGGCGGCAATCAGCCCCAGCATTTT.

The gene calls are TRBV7-3 and TRBJ2-3; 9 nucleotides match TRBD1. After removal of 5 bases from V and 8 bases from J, the junction contained 5 bases not matched to a gene. CDR1 is SGHTA, CDR2 FQGTGA, per germline. The CDR3 is made up of 13 amino acids. As DNA, the CDR3 is TGTGCCAGCAGCCCCACAGGGGGCGGTACGCAGTATTTT. It is translated as CASSPTGGGTQYF.

The chain joins TRBV27 to TRBJ1-3; 10 bases align to TRBD1. This CDR3 is built from 16 residues. V dropped 4 bases and J dropped 2; count of bases not matched to a gene: 5. Germline loops: CDR1 MNHEY, CDR2 SMNVEV (reference sequence). CDR3 bases: TGTGCCAGCAGTTCCTTAGGGACAGGGGCTGGAAACACCATATATTTT. Amino acid sequence: CASSSLGTGAGNTIYF.

This rearrangement joins TRBV9 to TRBJ1-3, with TRBD1 matching over 7 bases. V gave up 0 bases and J gave up 2 bases; unmatched junction bases: 5. CDR3 size: 16 residues. Germline V gene lookup returns CDR1 SGDLS and CDR2 YYNGEE. Here the CDR3 DNA reads TGTGCCAGCAGCGTAGCTACGACAGGGACTGGAAACACCATATATTTT. It is translated as CASSVATTGTGNTIYF.

V gene TRBV5-5 combines with J gene TRBJ2-6; a possible D gene is TRBD1 (6 bases). The CDR3 is made up of 19 amino acids. Germline values: CDR1 SGHKS, CDR2 YYEKEE (reference sequence). V was pared by 3 bases and J by 4 bases, with 23 bases between. The CDR3 protein is CASSSPRQVFSVGANVLTF. CDR3 in DNA: TGTGCCAGCAGCTCACCTAGACAGGTATTTTCCGTAGGGGCCAACGTCCTGACTTTC.

The chain has TRBV6-2 or TRBV6-3 and TRBJ1-2; weak D call: TRBD1 (6 bases). The CDR3 totals 11 residues. Germline CDR1 is MNHEY and CDR2 is SVGEGT. Trimming removed 2 bases from V and 10 bases from J, with 8 bases in between. The CDR3 reads CASSYGGHYTF. The CDR3 coding sequence is TGTGCCAGCAGTTACGGGGGCCACTACACCTTC.

V gene TRBV5-4 combines with J gene TRBJ1-3, with D possibly TRBD1 on 6 matching bases. This CDR3 contains 15 residues. The germline CDR1 and CDR2 sequences are SGHNT and YYREEE (reference sequence). V was shortened by 1 base and J by 2 bases, with 10 bases between the two germline ends. The CDR3 loop is CASSLRSGAGNTIYF. DNA for the CDR3: TGTGCCAGCAGCTTGCGGTCAGGGGCTGGAAACACCATATATTTT.